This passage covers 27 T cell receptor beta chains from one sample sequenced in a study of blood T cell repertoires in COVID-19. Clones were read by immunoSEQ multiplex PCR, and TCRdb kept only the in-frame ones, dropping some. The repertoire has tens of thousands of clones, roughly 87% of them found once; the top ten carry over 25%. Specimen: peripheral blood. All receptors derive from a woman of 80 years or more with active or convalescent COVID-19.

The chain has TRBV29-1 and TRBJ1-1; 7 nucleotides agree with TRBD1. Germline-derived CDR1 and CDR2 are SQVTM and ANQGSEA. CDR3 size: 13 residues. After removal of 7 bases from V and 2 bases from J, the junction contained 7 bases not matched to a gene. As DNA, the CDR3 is TGCAGCGGTTGGGGGACAGCAAACACTGAAGCTTTCTTT. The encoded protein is CSGWGTANTEAFF.

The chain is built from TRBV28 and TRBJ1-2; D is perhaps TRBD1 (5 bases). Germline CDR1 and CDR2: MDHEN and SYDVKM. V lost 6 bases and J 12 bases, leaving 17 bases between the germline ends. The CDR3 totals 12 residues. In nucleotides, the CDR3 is TGTGCCAGCAGGTCGACAGATCCGGTACACACCTTC. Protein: CASRSTDPVHTF.

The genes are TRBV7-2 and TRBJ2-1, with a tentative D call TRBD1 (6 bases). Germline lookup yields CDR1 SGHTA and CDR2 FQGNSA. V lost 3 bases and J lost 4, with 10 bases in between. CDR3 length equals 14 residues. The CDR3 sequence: CASSLGTTYNEQFF. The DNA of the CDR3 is TGTGCCAGCAGCTTGGGGACAACATACAATGAGCAGTTCTTC.

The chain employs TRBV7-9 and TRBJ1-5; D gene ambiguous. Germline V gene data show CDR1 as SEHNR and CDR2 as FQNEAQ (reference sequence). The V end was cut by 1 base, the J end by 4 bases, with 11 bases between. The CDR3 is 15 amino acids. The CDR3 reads CASSLGAAMNQPQHF. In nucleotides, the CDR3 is TGTGCCAGCAGCTTAGGAGCAGCGATGAATCAGCCCCAGCATTTT. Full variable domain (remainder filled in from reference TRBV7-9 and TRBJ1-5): DTGVSQNPRHKITKRGQNVTFRCDPISEHNRLYWYRQTLGQGPEFLTYFQNEAQLEKSRLLSDRFSAERPKGSFSTLEIQRTEQGDSAMYLCASSLGAAMNQPQHFGDGTRLSIL.

CDR3 loop: CASSPGSYEKLFF. CDR3 DNA: TGTGCCAGCAGCCCCGGGTCCTATGAAAAACTGTTTTTT. V usage is TRBV28 and J usage is TRBJ1-4, with D unclear. This CDR3 has 13 residues. Per germline, CDR1 MDHEN and CDR2 SYDVKM. Trimming stripped 6 bases from V and 6 bases from J, with 11 bases between.

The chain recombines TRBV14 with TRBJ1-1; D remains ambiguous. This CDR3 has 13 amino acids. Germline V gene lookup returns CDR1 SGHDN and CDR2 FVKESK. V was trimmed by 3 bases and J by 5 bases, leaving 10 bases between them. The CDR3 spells CASSQGSRTEAFF. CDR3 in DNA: TGTGCCAGCAGCCAGGGCAGCCGTACTGAAGCTTTCTTT.

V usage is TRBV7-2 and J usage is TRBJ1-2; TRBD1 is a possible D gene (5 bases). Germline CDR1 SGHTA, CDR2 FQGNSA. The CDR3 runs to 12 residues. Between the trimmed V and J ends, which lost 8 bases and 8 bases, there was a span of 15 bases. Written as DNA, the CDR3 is TGTGCCAGCGGGGCGGCCGTACCCGGCTACACCTTC. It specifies CASGAAVPGYTF.

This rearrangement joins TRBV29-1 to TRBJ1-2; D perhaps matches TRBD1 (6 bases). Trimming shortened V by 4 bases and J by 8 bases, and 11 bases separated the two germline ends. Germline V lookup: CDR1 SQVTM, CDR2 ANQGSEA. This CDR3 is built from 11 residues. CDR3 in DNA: TGCAGCGTTGGACAGGCGGCGGGCTACACCTTC. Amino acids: CSVGQAAGYTF.

The CDR3 is CASSTGTVVPYEQYF. CDR3 nucleotide sequence: TGTGCCAGCAGCACAGGGACAGTGGTCCCCTACGAGCAGTACTTC. The V and J genes are TRBV13 and TRBJ2-7; 7 bases match TRBD1. Germline CDR1 PRHDT, CDR2 FYEKMQ (reference sequence). The CDR3 spans 15 residues. V was clipped by 5 bases and J by 2 bases; unmatched bases: 9.

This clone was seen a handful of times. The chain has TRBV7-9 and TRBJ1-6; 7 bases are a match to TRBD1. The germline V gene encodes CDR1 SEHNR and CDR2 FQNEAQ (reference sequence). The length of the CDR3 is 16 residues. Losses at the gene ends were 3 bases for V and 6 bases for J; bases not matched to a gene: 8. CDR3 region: CASSFVGTDINSPLHF. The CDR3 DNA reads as TGTGCCAGCAGCTTTGTTGGGACAGACATTAATTCACCCCTCCACTTT. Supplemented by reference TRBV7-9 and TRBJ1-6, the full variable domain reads DTGVSQNPRHKITKRGQNVTFRCDPISEHNRLYWYRQTLGQGPEFLTYFQNEAQLEKSRLLSDRFSAERPKGSFSTLEIQRTEQGDSAMYLCASSFVGTDINSPLHFGNGTRLTVT.

The CDR3: CASSQGRRINEKLFF. The CDR3 bases are TGTGCCAGCAGCCAAGGGCGCAGGATTAATGAAAAACTGTTTTTT. J is TRBJ1-4 and V is TRBV3-1 (or the pseudogene TRBV3-2), with no clear D. The CDR3 totals 15 residues. Per germline, CDR1 LGHDT and CDR2 YNNKEL (reference sequence). V lost 1 base and J lost 4, with 10 bases in between.

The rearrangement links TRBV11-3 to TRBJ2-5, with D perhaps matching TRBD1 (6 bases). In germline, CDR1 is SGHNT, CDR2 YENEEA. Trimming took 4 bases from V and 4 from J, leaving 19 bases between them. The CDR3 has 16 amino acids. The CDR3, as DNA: TGTGCCAGCAGCTCCTCTCAGGGGTTGGTGGGAGAGACCCAGTACTTC. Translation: CASSSSQGLVGETQYF.

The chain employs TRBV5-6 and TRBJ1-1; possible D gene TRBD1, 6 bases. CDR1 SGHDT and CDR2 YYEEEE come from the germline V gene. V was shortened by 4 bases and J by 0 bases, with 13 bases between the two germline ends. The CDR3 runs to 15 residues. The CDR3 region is CASSAEQGVNTEAFF. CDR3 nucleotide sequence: TGTGCCAGCAGCGCGGAACAGGGTGTGAACACTGAAGCTTTCTTT.

The CDR3 loop is CASSQVVVLNTEAFF. CDR3 nucleotide sequence: TGCGCCAGCAGCCAAGTAGTCGTTCTTAACACTGAAGCTTTCTTT. The chain employs TRBV4-3 and TRBJ1-1; the D is unclear. V shed 1 base and J shed 2 bases, with 11 bases lying between them. The CDR3 sequence is 15 residues long. Germline V lookup: CDR1 LGHNA, CDR2 YSLEER.

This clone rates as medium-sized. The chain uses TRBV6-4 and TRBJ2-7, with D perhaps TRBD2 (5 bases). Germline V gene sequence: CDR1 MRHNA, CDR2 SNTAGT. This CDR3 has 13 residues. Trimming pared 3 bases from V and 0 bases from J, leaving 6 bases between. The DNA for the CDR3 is TGTGCCAGCAGTGAGGGAGACTCCTACGAGCAGTACTTC. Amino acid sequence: CASSEGDSYEQYF.

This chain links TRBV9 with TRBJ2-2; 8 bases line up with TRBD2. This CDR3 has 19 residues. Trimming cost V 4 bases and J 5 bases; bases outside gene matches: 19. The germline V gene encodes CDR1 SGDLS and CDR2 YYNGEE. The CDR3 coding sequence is TGTGCCAGCAGCCCCCTGAGAGGGACATCTCGGGGGGGAACCGGGGAGCTGTTTTTT. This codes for CASSPLRGTSRGGTGELFF.

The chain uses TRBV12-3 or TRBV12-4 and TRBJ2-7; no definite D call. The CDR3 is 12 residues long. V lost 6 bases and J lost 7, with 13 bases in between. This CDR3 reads CASRQSLGEQYF. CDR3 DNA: TGTGCCAGCAGACAGTCCCTTGGGGAGCAGTACTTC.

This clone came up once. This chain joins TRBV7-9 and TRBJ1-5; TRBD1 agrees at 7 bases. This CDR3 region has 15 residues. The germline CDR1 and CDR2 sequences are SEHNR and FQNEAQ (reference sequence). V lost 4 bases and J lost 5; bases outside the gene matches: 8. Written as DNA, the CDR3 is TGTGCCAGCAGCTCCGGGACAGTGGGGGATCAGCCCCAGCATTTT. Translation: CASSSGTVGDQPQHF.

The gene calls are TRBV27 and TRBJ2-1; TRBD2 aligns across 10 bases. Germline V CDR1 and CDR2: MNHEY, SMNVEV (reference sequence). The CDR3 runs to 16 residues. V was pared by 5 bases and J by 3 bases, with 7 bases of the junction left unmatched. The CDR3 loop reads CASSPLAGADYNEQFF. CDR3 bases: TGTGCCAGCAGTCCCCTAGCGGGGGCCGACTACAATGAGCAGTTCTTC.

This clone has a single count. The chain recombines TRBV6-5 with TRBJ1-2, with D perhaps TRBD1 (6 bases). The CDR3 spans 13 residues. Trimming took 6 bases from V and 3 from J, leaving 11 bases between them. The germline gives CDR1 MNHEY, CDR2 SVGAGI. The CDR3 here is CASSLQGYYGYTF. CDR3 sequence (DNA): TGTGCCAGCAGCCTACAGGGCTACTATGGCTACACCTTC.

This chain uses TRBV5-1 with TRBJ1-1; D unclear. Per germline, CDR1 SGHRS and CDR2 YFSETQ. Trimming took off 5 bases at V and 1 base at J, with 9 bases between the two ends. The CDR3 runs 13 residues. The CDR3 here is CASSRGGNTEAFF. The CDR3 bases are TGCGCCAGCAGTCGCGGAGGGAACACTGAAGCTTTCTTT. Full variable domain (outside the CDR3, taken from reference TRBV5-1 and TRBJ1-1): KAGVTQTPRYLIKTRGQQVTLSCSPISGHRSVSWYQQTPGQGLQFLFEYFSETQRNKGNFPGRFSGRQFSNSRSEMNVSTLELGDSALYLCASSRGGNTEAFFGQGTRLTVV.

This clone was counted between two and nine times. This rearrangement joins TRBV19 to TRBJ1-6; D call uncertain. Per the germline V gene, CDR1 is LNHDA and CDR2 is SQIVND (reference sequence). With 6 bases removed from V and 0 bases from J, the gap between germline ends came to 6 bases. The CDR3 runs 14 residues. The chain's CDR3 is CASRRSSYNSPLHF. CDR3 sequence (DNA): TGTGCCAGTAGGCGGAGCTCCTATAATTCACCCCTCCACTTT.

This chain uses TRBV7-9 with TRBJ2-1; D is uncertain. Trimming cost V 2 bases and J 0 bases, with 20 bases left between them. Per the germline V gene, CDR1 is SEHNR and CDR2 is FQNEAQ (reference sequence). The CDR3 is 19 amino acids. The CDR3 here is CASSLLLYVERSSYNEQFF. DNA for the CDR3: TGTGCCAGCAGCTTACTACTCTACGTCGAGAGGAGCTCCTACAATGAGCAGTTCTTC.

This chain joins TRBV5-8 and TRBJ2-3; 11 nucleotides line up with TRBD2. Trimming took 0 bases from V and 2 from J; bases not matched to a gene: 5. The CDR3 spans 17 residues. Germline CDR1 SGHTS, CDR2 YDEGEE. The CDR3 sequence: CASSLGTSGGLTDTQYF. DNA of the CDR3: TGTGCCAGCAGCTTGGGAACTAGCGGGGGACTCACAGATACGCAGTATTTT.

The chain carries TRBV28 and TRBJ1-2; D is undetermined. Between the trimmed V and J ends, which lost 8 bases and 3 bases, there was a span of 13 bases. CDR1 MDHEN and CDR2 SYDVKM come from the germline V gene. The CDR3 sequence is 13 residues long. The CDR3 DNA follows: TGTGCCAGCTCAGGTTCGGCTGACTATGGCTACACCTTC. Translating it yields CASSGSADYGYTF.

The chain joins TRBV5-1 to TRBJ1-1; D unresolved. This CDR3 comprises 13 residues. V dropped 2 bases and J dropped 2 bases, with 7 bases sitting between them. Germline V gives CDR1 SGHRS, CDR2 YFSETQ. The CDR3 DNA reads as TGCGCCAGCAGCTTAGGCGGTAACACTGAAGCTTTCTTT. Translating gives CASSLGGNTEAFF.

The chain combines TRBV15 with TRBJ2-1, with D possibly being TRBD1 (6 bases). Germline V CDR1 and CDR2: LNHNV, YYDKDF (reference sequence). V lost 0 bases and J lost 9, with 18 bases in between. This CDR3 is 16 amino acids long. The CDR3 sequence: CATSRDRAGERSEQFF. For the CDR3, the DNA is TGTGCCACCAGCAGAGATAGGGCAGGGGAAAGGAGTGAGCAGTTCTTC.